What follows are 11 T cell receptor beta chains derived from one specimen sequenced in a study of CD8 T cells in Susac syndrome. An input of roughly 0.5 to 1 ug of RNA was subjected to reverse transcription using random hexamers. MiXCR was run by TCRdb on the immunoSEQ multiplex PCR reads, yielding one entry per CDR3 protein. The profile shows some 150,000 distinct CDR3 sequences, about 94% of them singletons. The sequencing sample was made of CD8+ T cells from PBMCs. The receptors were gathered from a human donor with multiple sclerosis.

The chain combines TRBV9 with TRBJ2-6; 11 bases agree with TRBD1. Per germline, CDR1 SGDLS and CDR2 YYNGEE. The V gene end was trimmed by 3 bases and the J gene end by 1 base; junction bases not matched to a gene: 6. The CDR3 covers 18 residues. CDR3 DNA sequence: TGTGCCAGCAGCGAGACCGGGACAGGGGGGTCTGGGGCCAACGTCCTGACTTTC. Translating it yields CASSETGTGGSGANVLTF. Full variable domain (missing parts from reference TRBV9 and TRBJ2-6): DSGVTQTPKHLITATGQRVTLRCSPRSGDLSVYWYQQSLDQGLQFLIQYYNGEERAKGNILERFSAQQFPDLHSELNLSSLELGDSALYFCASSETGTGGSGANVLTFGAGSRLTVL.

The V call is TRBV30, the J call TRBJ1-5; possible D gene TRBD1, 5 bases. The CDR3 is 15 amino acids. V was clipped by 1 base and J by 5 bases, with 15 bases between them. The V gene's germline CDR1 is GTSNPN and CDR2 SVGIG (reference sequence). In DNA, the CDR3 is TGTGCCTGGAGTGCCCCATCAGGGCTTGATCAGCCCCAGCATTTT. It yields the protein CAWSAPSGLDQPQHF.

V gene TRBV4-1 combines with J gene TRBJ2-6; D uncertain. V lost 4 bases and J 0 bases, leaving 10 bases between the germline ends. Germline CDR1 reads MGHRA; CDR2 reads YSYEKL. This CDR3 comprises 16 residues. This chain's CDR3 is CASSLVEDSGANVLTF. The CDR3 DNA reads TGCGCCAGCAGCCTGGTAGAGGACTCTGGGGCCAACGTCCTGACTTTC.

The V gene is TRBV15, the J gene TRBJ2-5; TRBD1 matches 8 bases. This CDR3 is 17 amino acids long. The trim removed 3 bases at V and 2 bases at J, leaving 11 bases unmatched. Germline CDR1 LNHNV, CDR2 YYDKDF (reference sequence). This chain's CDR3 is CATSSQPLDRAQETQYF. CDR3 bases: TGTGCCACCAGCAGCCAGCCCCTGGACAGGGCTCAAGAGACCCAGTACTTC.

The chain recombines TRBV4-1 with TRBJ2-5; 12 bases agree with TRBD1. V was clipped by 5 bases and J by 4 bases; unmatched bases: 14. The germline V gene has CDR1 MGHRA and CDR2 YSYEKL. This CDR3 has 18 amino acids. Here the CDR3 DNA reads TGCGCCAGCAGCTCTTCCGGGACAGGGGGCGCAGCAGGAGAGACCCAGTACTTC. Protein product: CASSSSGTGGAAGETQYF.

The chain recombines TRBV7-3 with TRBJ2-5, with D perhaps matching TRBD1 (5 bases). V was pared by 0 bases and J by 5 bases, with 16 bases between. Germline-derived CDR1 and CDR2 are SGHTA and FQGTGA. This CDR3 spans 16 amino acids. CDR3 region: CASSLTGQGLGETQYF. The CDR3 DNA sequence: TGTGCCAGCAGCTTAACGGGGCAGGGCTTGGGTGAGACCCAGTACTTC. Full variable domain (missing parts from reference TRBV7-3 and TRBJ2-5): GAGVSQTPSNKVTEKGKYVELRCDPISGHTALYWYRQSLGQGPEFLIYFQGTGAADDSGLPNDRFFAVRPEGSVSTLKIQRTERGDSAVYLCASSLTGQGLGETQYFGPGTRLLVL.

The gene calls are TRBV29-1 and TRBJ1-1; maybe TRBD1 (5 bases). V lost 3 bases and J lost 3, with 11 bases in between. From germline, CDR1 is SQVTM and CDR2 ANQGSEA. The CDR3 is made up of 13 amino acids. DNA for the CDR3: TGCAGCGTTGATCGGGGGAGGGACACTGAAGCTTTCTTT. This gives the protein CSVDRGRDTEAFF.

The rearrangement links TRBV5-1 to TRBJ2-1, with 15 bases lining up with TRBD2. The CDR3 is made up of 15 amino acids. Unmatched junction bases numbered 1, after V lost 4 bases and J lost 5 bases. The V gene's germline CDR1 is SGHRS and CDR2 YFSETQ. CDR3 DNA: TGCGCCAGCAGCCGGACTAGCGGGGGGGACAATGAGCAGTTCTTC. Amino acid sequence: CASSRTSGGDNEQFF.

Only one count was recorded for this clonotype. The chain employs TRBV7-6 and TRBJ1-5; 10 nucleotides align to TRBD1. This CDR3 contains 15 residues. With V trimmed by 5 bases and J by 6 bases, 7 bases remained unmatched. CDR1 is SGHVS, CDR2 FNYEAQ, per germline. The chain's CDR3 is CASSPGQGNRQPQHF. The CDR3 nucleotides read TGTGCCAGCAGCCCGGGACAGGGGAATCGTCAGCCCCAGCATTTT.

This chain links TRBV19 with TRBJ2-5; D might be TRBD1 or TRBD2, each matching 6 bases. CDR1 and CDR2 from the germline V gene are LNHDA and SQIVND (reference sequence). V was trimmed by 9 bases and J by 4 bases, leaving 12 bases between them. The CDR3 consists of 12 residues. The CDR3 protein is CAREGDVETQYF. The CDR3 region has the DNA TGTGCCAGGGAGGGGGATGTAGAGACCCAGTACTTC.

The gene calls are TRBV7-8 and TRBJ1-1; D is unresolved. Germline-derived CDR1 and CDR2 are SGHVS and FQNEAQ. Trimming removed 1 base from V and 0 bases from J, with 9 bases in between. The CDR3 length is 15 residues. CDR3 DNA sequence: TGTGCCAGCAGCTTAGGTCCCAGAATGAACACTGAAGCTTTCTTT. Protein sequence: CASSLGPRMNTEAFF.